This is a list of T cell receptor beta chains from one sample in a study of shared clonotypes between healthy human individuals. Data came from immunoSEQ multiplex PCR; TCRdb stores just in-frame clones and leaves some out. Here the sample spans 2 million to 2.5 million clones, roughly 94% being singletons. Material for sequencing was naive CD8+ T cells sorted from blood. The receptors originated from a man between 18 and 29 years old in good health. Both conserved end residues are part of each CDR3.

CDR3: CASSQGLPEAFF
length: 12
J: TRBJ1-1
V: TRBV11-1

CDR3: CSVEDFGEGTSTDTQYF
length: 17
J: TRBJ2-3
V: TRBV29-1

CDR3: CASSITNFPQHF
length: 12
J: TRBJ1-5
V: TRBV19

CDR3: CASSLGGPSGRAGYEQYF
length: 18
J: TRBJ2-7
V: TRBV7-2

CDR3: CASGDSNRQPQHF
length: 13
J: TRBJ1-5
V: TRBV6-1

CDR3: CASSYSSQAREQYF
length: 14
J: TRBJ2-7
V: TRBV6-5

CDR3: CASSHLAGGTDTQYF
length: 15
J: TRBJ2-3
V: TRBV27

CDR3: CASSLDGTLYGYTF
length: 14
J: TRBJ1-2
V: TRBV6-5

CDR3: CASSSGTIGNEQFF
length: 14
J: TRBJ2-1
V: TRBV7-9

CDR3: CASRGQGAGEQYF
length: 13
J: TRBJ2-7
V: TRBV2

CDR3: CSVEDWGPGLGTGELFF
length: 17
J: TRBJ2-2
V: TRBV29-1

CDR3: CASSEPGQTPFYSNQPQHF
length: 19
J: TRBJ1-5
V: TRBV2

CDR3: CASLEWRDGGHEQFF
length: 15
J: TRBJ2-1
V: TRBV6-6

CDR3: CASSLGGSGSHEQYF
length: 15
J: TRBJ2-7
V: TRBV13

CDR3: CASSLGGADTDTQYF
length: 15
J: TRBJ2-3
V: TRBV5-4

CDR3: CASSLPRDRADNQPQHF
length: 17
J: TRBJ1-5
V: TRBV28

CDR3: CASSQDSNAYNEQFF
length: 15
J: TRBJ2-1
V: TRBV28

CDR3: CASSEDTQSTEAFF
length: 14
J: TRBJ1-1
V: TRBV10-1

CDR3: CAISEFSGGDYEQYF
length: 15
J: TRBJ2-7
V: TRBV10-3

CDR3: CASSQADSGYPYEQYF
length: 16
J: TRBJ2-7
V: TRBV4-1

CDR3: CASSYATGYGYTF
length: 13
J: TRBJ1-2
V: TRBV6-5

CDR3: CASSIEQGTNQPQHF
length: 15
J: TRBJ1-5
V: TRBV19

CDR3: CACVDGSEAYEQYF
length: 14
J: NA
V: TRBV2

CDR3: CSVEPPGGLSRAFF
length: 14
J: TRBJ1-1
V: TRBV29-1

CDR3: CASSLAADQETQYF
length: 14
J: TRBJ2-5
V: TRBV5-1

CDR3: CAWSVGASMTTDTQYF
length: 16
J: TRBJ2-3
V: TRBV30

CDR3: CASSPGHTEAFF
length: 12
J: TRBJ1-1
V: TRBV6-6

CDR3: CASSYLIGGAYEQYF
length: 15
J: TRBJ2-7
V: TRBV27

CDR3: CASSLVTAGTYEQYF
length: 15
J: TRBJ2-7
V: TRBV5-6

CDR3: CASSLGQVRVHEQYF
length: 15
J: TRBJ2-7
V: TRBV5-6

CDR3: CASSLNPLGGAFF
length: 13
J: TRBJ1-1
V: TRBV27

CDR3: CASSFQGPTEAFF
length: 13
J: TRBJ1-1
V: TRBV5-1

CDR3: CASSFQAQTGQGQYF
length: 15
J: TRBJ2-7
V: TRBV27

CDR3: CASSSGSVDGYTF
length: 13
J: TRBJ1-2
V: TRBV27

CDR3: CASSRAGGTYNEQFF
length: 15
J: TRBJ2-1
V: TRBV4-1